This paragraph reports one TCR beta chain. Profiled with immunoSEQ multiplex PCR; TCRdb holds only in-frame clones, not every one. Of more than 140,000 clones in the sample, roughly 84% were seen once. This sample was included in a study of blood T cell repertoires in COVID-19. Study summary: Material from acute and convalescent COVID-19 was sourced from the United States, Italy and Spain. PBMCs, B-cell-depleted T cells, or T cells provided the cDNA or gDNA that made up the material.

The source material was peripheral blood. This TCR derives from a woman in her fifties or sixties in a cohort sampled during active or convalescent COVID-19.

The CDR3 region has the DNA TGTGCCAGCTCACCCCTGGGCCACCCGAACACTGAAGCTTTCTTT. This gives the protein CASSPLGHPNTEAFF. The chain recombines TRBV18 with TRBJ1-1; D unresolved. The V and J ends lost 3 bases and 1 base respectively, with 12 bases between them. CDR3 length: 15 amino acids. The V gene's germline CDR1 is KGHSH and CDR2 LQKENI.